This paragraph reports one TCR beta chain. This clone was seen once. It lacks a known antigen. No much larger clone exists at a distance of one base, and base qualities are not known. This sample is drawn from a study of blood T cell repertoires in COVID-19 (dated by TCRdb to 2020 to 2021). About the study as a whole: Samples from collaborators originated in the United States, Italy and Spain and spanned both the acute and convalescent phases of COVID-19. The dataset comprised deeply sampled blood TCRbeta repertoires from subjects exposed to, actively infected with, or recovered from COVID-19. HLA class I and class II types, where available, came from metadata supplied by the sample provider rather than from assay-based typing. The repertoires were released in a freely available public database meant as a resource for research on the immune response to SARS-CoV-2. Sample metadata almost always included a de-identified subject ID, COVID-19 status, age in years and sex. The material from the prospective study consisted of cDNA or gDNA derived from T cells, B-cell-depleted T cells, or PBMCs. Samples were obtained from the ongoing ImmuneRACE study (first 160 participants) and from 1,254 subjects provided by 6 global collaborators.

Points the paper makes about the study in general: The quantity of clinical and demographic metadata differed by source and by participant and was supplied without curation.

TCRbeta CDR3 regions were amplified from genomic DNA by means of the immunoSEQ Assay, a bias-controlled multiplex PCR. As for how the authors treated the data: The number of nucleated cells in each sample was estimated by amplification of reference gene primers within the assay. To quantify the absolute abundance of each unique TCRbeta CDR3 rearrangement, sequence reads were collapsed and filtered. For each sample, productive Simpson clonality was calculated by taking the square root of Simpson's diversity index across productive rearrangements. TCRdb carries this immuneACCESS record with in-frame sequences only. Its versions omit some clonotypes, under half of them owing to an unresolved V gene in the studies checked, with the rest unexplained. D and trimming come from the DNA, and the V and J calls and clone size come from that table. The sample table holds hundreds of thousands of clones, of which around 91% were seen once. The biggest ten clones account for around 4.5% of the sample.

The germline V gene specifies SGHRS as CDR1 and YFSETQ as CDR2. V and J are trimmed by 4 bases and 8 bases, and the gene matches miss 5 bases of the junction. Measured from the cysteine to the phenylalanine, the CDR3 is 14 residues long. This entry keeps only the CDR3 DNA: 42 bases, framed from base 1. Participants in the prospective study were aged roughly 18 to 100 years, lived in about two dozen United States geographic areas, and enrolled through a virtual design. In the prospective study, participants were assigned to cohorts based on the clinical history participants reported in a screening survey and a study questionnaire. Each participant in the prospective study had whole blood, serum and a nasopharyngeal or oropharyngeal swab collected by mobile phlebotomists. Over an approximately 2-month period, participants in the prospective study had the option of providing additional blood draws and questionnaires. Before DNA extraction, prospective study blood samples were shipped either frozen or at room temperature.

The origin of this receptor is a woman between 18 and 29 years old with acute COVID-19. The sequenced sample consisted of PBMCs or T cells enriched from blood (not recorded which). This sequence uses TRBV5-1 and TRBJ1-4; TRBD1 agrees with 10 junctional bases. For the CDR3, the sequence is CASSRGQGKEKLFF. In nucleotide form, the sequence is TGCGCCAGCAGCCGGGGACAGGGGAAGGAAAAACTGTTTTTT.